One and the same sample provided the 10 T cell receptor beta chains below, sequenced in a study of human T cells and chemical hapten exposure. Via MiXCR, TCRdb re-called the RACE reads, giving one row per CDR3 protein. This table has 65,000 to 95,000 distinct CDR3 sequences, 6.5% to 8% appearing once. Time point here: patch test 2, 6 weeks after DPC sensitization. As for treatment: therapeutic diphenylcyclopropenone sensitization with weekly scalp DPC. This specimen consisted of whole blood, obtained in connection with sensitization to the hapten diphenylcyclopropenone (DPC). These receptor sequences come from a woman aged 30 to 39 with alopecia areata. Some clones in this sample may be carry-over from other donors' samples.

In regard to this clonotype: Sequence at one end of the junction differs from germline and may be a read error. V gene TRBV18 combines with J gene TRBJ2-1; D unresolved. The CDR3 runs 12 residues. The germline CDR1 and CDR2 sequences are KGHSH and LQKENI. The CDR3 reads CVSSPGGQEQFF. The CDR3 DNA is TGTGTCAGCTCACCAGGTGGTCAGGAGCAGTTCTTC.

The V gene is TRBV6-5, the J gene TRBJ1-1; D is uncertain. Germline CDR1 is MNHEY and CDR2 is SVGAGI. With 8 bases removed from V and 7 bases from J, the gap between germline ends came to 23 bases. The length of the CDR3 is 15 residues. The DNA of the CDR3 is TGTGCCAGCGGTCTAGTTGGGCGCGGAGGGAATGAAGCTTTCTTT. Its protein is CASGLVGRGGNEAFF.

V gene TRBV6-1 combines with J gene TRBJ1-1; D gene ambiguous. The CDR3 has 15 amino acids. V was pared by 2 bases and J by 0 bases, with 10 bases between. CDR1 MNHNS and CDR2 SASEGT come from the germline V gene. In DNA form, the CDR3 reads TGTGCCAGCAGTGAACTGGTCGGTTTGAACACTGAAGCTTTCTTT. Protein product: CASSELVGLNTEAFF.

This clonotype has ten or more counts. The chain carries TRBV28 and TRBJ1-5; 8 nucleotides agree with TRBD1. J was trimmed by 6 bases and V by 6 bases; bases with no gene match: 7. CDR3 length: 14 residues. Germline values: CDR1 MDHEN, CDR2 SYDVKM. The CDR3 DNA reads TGTGCCAGCAGGCCAGGGGGCTATGCTCAGCCCCAGCATTTT. Protein product: CASRPGGYAQPQHF.

This clonotype was detected ten times or more. The chain is built from TRBV20-1 and TRBJ2-7; D uncertain. CDR3 length equals 14 residues. The germline V gene encodes CDR1 DFQATT and CDR2 SNEGSKA (reference sequence). Trimming left V 3 bases short and J 2 bases short, with 14 bases between. The CDR3 region is CSASFRSAPYEQYF. CDR3 coding DNA: TGCAGTGCTAGTTTCAGATCAGCGCCCTACGAGCAGTACTTC.

There are many counts of this clonotype. V and J are TRBV20-1 and TRBJ2-4; unclear D gene. The CDR3 consists of 14 residues. Germline CDR1 is DFQATT and CDR2 is SNEGSKA (reference sequence). V lost 5 bases to trimming and J lost 8 bases, with 19 bases between them. CDR3 nucleotide sequence: TGCAGTGCTTCTGTACGCCCTGATGGAGACATTCAGTACTTC. Amino acid sequence: CSASVRPDGDIQYF.

At least ten counts were recorded for this clonotype. The chain recombines TRBV12-3 or TRBV12-4 with TRBJ1-1; D remains unclear. V was clipped by 4 bases and J by 3 bases, with 6 bases between them. The length of the CDR3 is 12 residues. The CDR3 loop reads CASSWADTEAFF. In DNA form, the CDR3 reads TGTGCCAGCAGTTGGGCGGACACTGAAGCTTTCTTT.

This chain joins TRBV7-8 and TRBJ1-2; 12 bases are a match to TRBD1. This CDR3 contains 19 residues. CDR1 is SGHVS, CDR2 FQNEAQ, per germline. The trim removed 5 bases at V and 2 bases at J, leaving 15 bases unmatched. CDR3 amino acids: CASSPRTGTGGVGNYGYTF. The CDR3, as DNA: TGTGCCAGCAGCCCCCGGACCGGGACAGGGGGCGTAGGAAACTATGGCTACACCTTC. The variable domain in full, completed from reference TRBV7-8 and TRBJ1-2, reads GAGVSQSPRYKVAKRGQDVALRCDPISGHVSLFWYQQALGQGPEFLTYFQNEAQLDKSGLPSDRFFAERPEGSVSTLKIQRTQQEDSAVYLCASSPRTGTGGVGNYGYTFGSGTRLTVV.

In its sample, this clonotype was seen many times. V gene TRBV7-9 combines with J gene TRBJ2-3; weak D call: TRBD2 (5 bases). Germline values: CDR1 SEHNR, CDR2 FQNEAQ (reference sequence). This CDR3 is 17 amino acids long. Trimming shortened V by 5 bases and J by 1 base, and 19 bases separated the two germline ends. As DNA, the CDR3 is TGTGCCAGCAGCCTCCATTTTGTCGGGGATGGCACAGATACGCAGTATTTT. Translation gives CASSLHFVGDGTDTQYF.

The table lists this clonotype with many counts. The J gene is TRBJ1-6, the V gene TRBV3-1; a possible D gene is TRBD1 (6 bases). This CDR3 comprises 12 residues. Looked up from germline, CDR1 is LGHDT and CDR2 is YNNKEL (reference sequence). V lost 4 bases and J 8 bases, leaving 6 bases between the germline ends. The CDR3 nucleotides read TGTGCCAGCAGCCGGACAGATTCACCCCTCCACTTT. Its translation: CASSRTDSPLHF. The whole variable domain, filled in from reference TRBV3-1 and TRBJ1-6, reads DTAVSQTPKYLVTQMGNDKSIKCEQNLGHDTMYWYKQDSKKFLKIMFSYNNKELIINETVPNRFSPKSPDKAHLNLHINSLELGDSAVYFCASSRTDSPLHFGNGTRLTVT.